These 29 T cell receptor beta chains were all obtained from the same sample, sequenced in a study of shared clonotypes between healthy human individuals. Clones were sequenced by immunoSEQ multiplex PCR, and TCRdb holds only the in-frame ones, with some missing. The repertoire includes about 2.5 million clones, approximately 90% of them detected once, and 0.3% to 0.4% sits in the top ten. The sequenced sample was naive CD4+ T cells from PBMCs. Indicated subset: CD45RA+ positively selected. These receptors were collected from a man in his late teens or twenties in good health. Some clones in this sample may be carry-over from other donors' samples.

This sequence joins TRBV28 and TRBJ1-1, with D tentatively TRBD1 (5 bases). Germline lookup yields CDR1 MDHEN and CDR2 SYDVKM. Trimming left V 6 bases short and J 4 bases short, with 18 bases between. CDR3 length: 15 amino acids. The CDR3 protein is CASRRRGVGATEAFF. The DNA of the CDR3 is TGTGCCAGCAGGCGGCGGGGGGTTGGGGCCACTGAAGCTTTCTTT.

Regarding this clone: Additional DNA sequences in this sample encode the identical CDR3. The chain employs TRBV5-1 and TRBJ1-1; no reliable D call. CDR1 is SGHRS, CDR2 YFSETQ, per germline. This CDR3 contains 13 residues. Deletions cut 3 bases from V and 1 base from J, with 7 bases between. The CDR3 DNA reads TGCGCCAGCAGCTCGTCGGAGAACACTGAAGCTTTCTTT. This gives the protein CASSSSENTEAFF.

In nucleotides, the CDR3 is TGTGCCAGCAGCTTATTCCAGGGCCGCTTGGACAATGAGCAGTTCTTC. Amino acid sequence: CASSLFQGRLDNEQFF. This chain connects TRBV7-2 to TRBJ2-1; D possibly corresponds to TRBD1 (5 bases). Trimming took off 2 bases at V and 5 bases at J, with 16 bases between the two ends. This CDR3 has 16 residues. Germline CDR1 and CDR2: SGHTA and FQGNSA.

V is TRBV11-2 and J is TRBJ2-7, with 7 bases aligning to TRBD1. The length of the CDR3 is 14 residues. V lost 3 bases to trimming and J lost 3 bases; unmatched junction nucleotides: 5. From germline, CDR1 is SGHAT and CDR2 FQNNGV. The chain's CDR3 is CASSFGTGDYEQYF. As DNA, the CDR3 is TGTGCCAGCAGCTTCGGAACAGGGGACTACGAGCAGTACTTC.

The chain links TRBV15 to TRBJ2-1, with D unresolved. Germline V CDR1 and CDR2: LNHNV, YYDKDF (reference sequence). Deletions cut 0 bases from V and 5 bases from J, with 5 bases between. The CDR3 sequence is 13 residues long. The CDR3 DNA follows: TGTGCCACCAGCAGAGATGGCGACAATGAGCAGTTCTTC. Its protein product is CATSRDGDNEQFF.

This chain connects TRBV6-1 to TRBJ2-2; 8 bases line up with TRBD1. CDR3 length equals 15 residues. After removal of 6 bases from V and 0 bases from J, the junction contained 3 bases not matched to a gene. Germline loops: CDR1 MNHNS, CDR2 SASEGT. As DNA, the CDR3 is TGTGCCAGCAGATCGGACAGGGCGAACACCGGGGAGCTGTTTTTT. Translated, it gives CASRSDRANTGELFF.

This rearrangement joins TRBV6-5 to TRBJ1-5; a possible D gene is TRBD1 (5 bases). This CDR3 is built from 15 residues. The V end lost 5 bases, the J end lost 2 bases, and 13 bases lay between the germline ends. Germline CDR1 and CDR2: MNHEY and SVGAGI. As DNA, the CDR3 is TGTGCCAGCAGTCCTCAGGGTAATGGCAATCAGCCCCAGCATTTT. Residues: CASSPQGNGNQPQHF.

The V call is TRBV7-3, the J call TRBJ2-1; TRBD2 agrees at 8 bases. CDR1 is SGHTA, CDR2 FQGTGA, per germline. This CDR3 contains 17 residues. With V trimmed by 5 bases and J by 1 base, 10 bases remained unmatched. The CDR3 is CASSPRGGNGSYNEQFF. The CDR3 nucleotides are TGTGCCAGCAGCCCCCGGGGGGGAAATGGGTCCTACAATGAGCAGTTCTTC.

The chain employs TRBV29-1 and TRBJ2-5; the D gene is possibly TRBD1 (5 bases). The V and J ends lost 6 bases and 3 bases respectively, with 11 bases between them. CDR1 and CDR2 (germline): SQVTM, ANQGSEA. CDR3 length: 12 amino acids. In nucleotides, the CDR3 is TGCAGCGTAATGGGGCCCGAAGAGACCCAGTACTTC. Translation: CSVMGPEETQYF.

The V call is TRBV29-1, the J call TRBJ2-6; no reliable D call. Germline V gives CDR1 SQVTM, CDR2 ANQGSEA. V was shortened by 6 bases and J by 0 bases, with 12 bases between the two germline ends. This CDR3 spans 15 amino acids. The CDR3 spells CSVLGSHSGANVLTF. The CDR3 DNA is TGCAGCGTGCTCGGGTCCCACTCTGGGGCCAACGTCCTGACTTTC.

In its sample, this clone was seen once. This chain joins TRBV7-9 and TRBJ2-1, with D perhaps given as TRBD1 or TRBD2 (5 bases each). The CDR3 runs to 17 residues. CDR1 and CDR2 (germline): SEHNR, FQNEAQ (reference sequence). The ends were cut back, 6 bases at V and 3 bases at J, with 21 bases in the middle. CDR3 sequence: CASSQGTARRGYNEQFF. In DNA, the CDR3 is TGTGCCAGCAGTCAGGGTACGGCCCGACGGGGCTACAATGAGCAGTTCTTC.

This clone appeared a single time. CDR3 nucleotides: TGTGCCAGCAGTTCCTCGGGCCTGCCCTCCTACAATGAGCAGTTCTTC. It yields the protein CASSSSGLPSYNEQFF. The chain employs TRBV6-5 and TRBJ2-1; no clear D gene. CDR1 and CDR2 (germline): MNHEY, SVGAGI. V lost 4 bases to trimming and J lost 0 bases, with 13 bases between them. This CDR3 has 16 amino acids.

This clone was seen a single time. V usage is TRBV7-8 and J usage is TRBJ2-1; the D is unclear. This CDR3 has 13 amino acids. The germline V gene has CDR1 SGHVS and CDR2 FQNEAQ. The V gene lost 4 bases and the J gene lost 10 bases, with 14 bases spanning the gap. The CDR3 sequence is CASSWVIAGEQFF. The CDR3 bases are TGTGCCAGCAGCTGGGTTATAGCAGGCGAGCAGTTCTTC.

The chain recombines TRBV18 with TRBJ2-7, with a weak D call TRBD1 (5 bases). V lost 4 bases and J 1 base, leaving 8 bases between the germline ends. Germline loops: CDR1 KGHSH, CDR2 LQKENI. The CDR3 has 13 amino acids. As DNA, the CDR3 is TGTGCCAGCTCACTTCAGGGATCCTACGAGCAGTACTTC. Translated, it gives CASSLQGSYEQYF.

Only a few counts were recorded for this clone. V gene TRBV4-2 combines with J gene TRBJ2-7; D is unclear. The CDR3 totals 16 residues. Trimming left V 1 base short and J 5 bases short, with 18 bases between. Germline CDR1 reads LGHNA; CDR2 reads YNFKEQ. In DNA, the CDR3 is TGTGCCAGCAGCCAAGCTTCAGCGAGATCAACCCACGAGCAGTACTTC. Its translation is CASSQASARSTHEQYF.

The V and J genes are TRBV11-2 and TRBJ2-2; D is possibly TRBD1 or TRBD2 (5 bases each). Germline loops: CDR1 SGHAT, CDR2 FQNNGV. The CDR3 sequence is 14 residues long. Trimming took off 7 bases at V and 2 bases at J, with 11 bases between the two ends. The CDR3 region is CASTGTKNTGELFF. CDR3 coding DNA: TGTGCCAGCACCGGGACCAAAAACACCGGGGAGCTGTTTTTT.

This chain uses TRBV5-1 with TRBJ2-3; D is unresolved. The CDR3 totals 13 residues. The V end was cut by 4 bases, the J end by 5 bases, with 11 bases between. The germline CDR1 and CDR2 sequences are SGHRS and YFSETQ. CDR3: CASSRATQDTQYF. In DNA, the CDR3 is TGCGCCAGCAGCCGCGCAACCCAAGATACGCAGTATTTT. Looking up the rest from reference TRBV5-1 and TRBJ2-3 gives the full variable domain: KAGVTQTPRYLIKTRGQQVTLSCSPISGHRSVSWYQQTPGQGLQFLFEYFSETQRNKGNFPGRFSGRQFSNSRSEMNVSTLELGDSALYLCASSRATQDTQYFGPGTRLTVL.

The CDR3 loop reads CATSRDGGVRFF. For the CDR3, the DNA is TGTGCCACCAGCAGAGATGGGGGGGTACGGTTCTTC. V is TRBV15 and J is TRBJ2-1; 7 positions match TRBD2. The CDR3 contains 12 residues. The ends lost 0 bases at V and 15 bases at J; junction bases unmatched: 5. Per germline, CDR1 LNHNV and CDR2 YYDKDF (reference sequence).

V is TRBV18 and J is TRBJ2-7; 8 nucleotides align to TRBD1. The germline V gene encodes CDR1 KGHSH and CDR2 LQKENI. The CDR3 is 18 amino acids. V dropped 2 bases and J dropped 2; count of bases not matched to a gene: 14. CDR3 in DNA: TGTGCCAGCTCACCAGAGGACAGGGTCTTCCTTGGGGCCTACGAGCAGTACTTC. This codes for CASSPEDRVFLGAYEQYF.

The chain recombines TRBV28 with TRBJ1-5; D perhaps matches TRBD1 (5 bases). From germline, CDR1 is MDHEN and CDR2 SYDVKM. The CDR3 covers 14 residues. Trimming took off 6 bases at V and 6 bases at J, with 15 bases between the two ends. CDR3 region: CASRPAGQAQPQHF. The CDR3 DNA reads as TGTGCCAGCAGGCCAGCAGGGCAGGCTCAGCCCCAGCATTTT.

The CDR3 DNA reads as TGTGCCAGCAGCCAAGCTGGGGCCAACGTCCTGACTTTC. It specifies CASSQAGANVLTF. The rearrangement uses TRBV14 and TRBJ2-6; D not resolved. CDR1 and CDR2 (germline): SGHDN, FVKESK. V was pared by 1 base and J by 2 bases, with 0 bases between. The CDR3 sequence is 13 residues long.

The chain recombines TRBV5-5 with TRBJ2-7; D might be TRBD1 (5 bases). Germline V CDR1 and CDR2: SGHKS, YYEKEE (reference sequence). Trimming left V 0 bases short and J 6 bases short, with 13 bases between. The CDR3 length is 14 residues. The chain's CDR3 is CASSLGQLQGEQYF. Here the CDR3 DNA reads TGTGCCAGCAGCTTGGGCCAGCTTCAGGGCGAGCAGTACTTC.

CDR3: CASEGGGPRGHEQFF. The CDR3 coding sequence is TGTGCCAGCGAGGGGGGGGGCCCCAGAGGACATGAGCAGTTCTTC. V and J are TRBV6-5 and TRBJ2-1; TRBD2 is a possible D gene (7 bases). Deletions cut 8 bases from V and 8 bases from J, with 22 bases between. Germline V lookup: CDR1 MNHEY, CDR2 SVGAGI. The CDR3 sequence is 15 residues long.

The gene calls are TRBV4-3 and TRBJ1-3; weak D call: TRBD1 (6 bases). This CDR3 is built from 16 residues. Trimming stripped 4 bases from V and 4 bases from J, with 17 bases between. Germline-derived CDR1 and CDR2 are LGHNA and YSLEER. This CDR3 reads CASSPHGEGVGNTIYF. Written as DNA, the CDR3 is TGCGCCAGCAGCCCCCATGGGGAGGGGGTAGGAAACACCATATATTTT.

With regard to this clone: Other DNA sequences within the sample encode an identical CDR3. This chain connects TRBV2 to TRBJ1-1; TRBD1 aligns across 11 bases. Germline CDR1 SNHLY, CDR2 FYNNEI. V shed 6 bases and J 4 bases; nucleotides not matched to a gene: 4. This CDR3 is 14 amino acids long. The CDR3 sequence is CASSGQGAGTEAFF. In DNA, the CDR3 is TGTGCCAGCAGCGGACAGGGGGCCGGCACTGAAGCTTTCTTT. The whole variable domain, remainder taken from reference TRBV2 and TRBJ1-1, is EPEVTQTPSHQVTQMGQEVILRCVPISNHLYFYWYRQILGQKVEFLVSFYNNEISEKSEIFDDQFSVERPDGSNFTLKIRSTKLEDSAMYFCASSGQGAGTEAFFGQGTRLTVV.

V gene TRBV21-1 combines with J gene TRBJ1-4; the D call of TRBD1 is as the table states it, not checked on the DNA. TRBV21-1 corresponds to a pseudogene. The CDR3 has 15 amino acids. DNA of the CDR3: TGTGCCAAAGAGCAGCACAGGACGCCTAATGAAAAACTGTTTTTT. It yields the protein CAKEQHRTPNEKLFF.

The rearrangement links TRBV5-1 to TRBJ2-1; D is unclear. The V gene lost 7 bases and the J gene lost 1 base, with 15 bases spanning the gap. This CDR3 region has 15 residues. Germline CDR1 reads SGHRS; CDR2 reads YFSETQ. CDR3 coding DNA: TGCGCCAGCGCTTCATCAGTCTTTTCCTACAATGAGCAGTTCTTC. Residues: CASASSVFSYNEQFF.

The V and J genes are TRBV9 and TRBJ1-2, with D possibly matching TRBD1 (6 bases). This CDR3 spans 14 amino acids. Deletions cut 4 bases from V and 7 bases from J, with 17 bases between. The germline gives CDR1 SGDLS, CDR2 YYNGEE. CDR3 nucleotide sequence: TGTGCCAGCAGCCCGCAGGGACAAACGCTTGGCTACACCTTC. It codes for CASSPQGQTLGYTF.

The V gene is TRBV6-1, the J gene TRBJ2-5, with TRBD2 matching over 7 bases. The length of the CDR3 is 11 residues. Trimming cost V 11 bases and J 3 bases; bases outside gene matches: 3. Germline CDR1 MNHNS, CDR2 SASEGT. DNA of the CDR3: TGTGCCTACCGGGGGGAAGAGACCCAGTACTTC. Its protein is CAYRGEETQYF.